Listed below are T cell receptor beta chains from one sample, sequenced in a study of CD8 T cells in Susac syndrome. TCRdb reprocessed the immunoSEQ multiplex PCR reads with MiXCR, giving one entry per CDR3 protein. Of about 130,000 distinct CDR3 sequences listed, about 95% are singletons. Sequencing input: CD8+ T cells from PBMCs. Every receptor here comes from a human donor with Susac syndrome. The CDR3 runs from the conserved cysteine through the conserved F or W. Fields, in order: D gene, J gene, V gene, clone size, CDR3 DNA, CDR3 protein. D genes are given only for firm matches. Clone size is stated in some rows and not others, as once, few, many or a class when expanded.

>TRBD2|TRBJ2-1|TRBV12-3/TRBV12-4|NA
TGTGCCAGCACCCCCGGGGCGGGAGTGAATGAGCAGTTCTTC
CASTPGAGVNEQFF
>NA|TRBJ2-5|TRBV19|NA
TGTGCCAGTAGTGAGTTGGAGACCCAGTACTTC
CASSELETQYF
>TRBD1|TRBJ2-7|TRBV20-1|NA
TGCAGTGCTCAGGGACAGGGGATTGCCCCTTTGAAGGGAGAGCAGTACTTC
CSAQGQGIAPLKGEQYF
>TRBD1|TRBJ1-5|TRBV7-9|NA
TGTGCCATCGAGGGACAGTTCAATCAGCCCCAGCATTTT
CAIEGQFNQPQHF
>NA|TRBJ2-3|TRBV5-5|NA
TGTGCCAGCAGCTTGCCCGAGGATACGCAGTATTTT
CASSLPEDTQYF
>TRBD1|TRBJ2-7|TRBV20-1|NA
TGCAGTGCTAGAGATGAGGACAGGGTAATCTACGAGCAGTACTTC
CSARDEDRVIYEQYF
>NA|TRBJ2-5|TRBV7-8|NA
TGTGCCAGCAGCTTAAGGAGGGGGCTCGGTCAAGAGACCCAGTACTTC
CASSLRRGLGQETQYF
>NA|TRBJ2-1|TRBV3-1|NA
TGTGCCAGCAGCCAAGATGGTAGCCCCTACAATGAGCAGTTCTTC
CASSQDGSPYNEQFF
>NA|TRBJ1-1|TRBV20-1|once
TGCAGTGCTAGAGAGGGGGGGACTGAAGCTTTCTTT
CSAREGGTEAFF
>NA|TRBJ2-1|TRBV20-1|NA
TGCAGTGCTAGTAATGCCAGGATCAGTAGCTCCTACAATGAGCAGTTCTTC
CSASNARISSSYNEQFF
>TRBD1|TRBJ1-2|TRBV3-1|NA
TGTGCCAGCAGCCACCGGGACAGCGCGAAGGGTGGCTACACCTTC
CASSHRDSAKGGYTF
>NA|TRBJ2-2|TRBV9|once
TGTGCCAGCAGCCCTCGGACCGAATTCGCGAACACCGGGGAGCTGTTTTTT
CASSPRTEFANTGELFF
>NA|TRBJ2-5|TRBV20-1|once
TGCAGTGCTAGCGCCGGCCTCTCAGAAGAGACCCAGTACTTC
CSASAGLSEETQYF
>NA|TRBJ2-5|TRBV3-1|NA
TGTGCCAGCAGCCAAGCTTTGCAGGGTCGGGAGACCCAGTACTTC
CASSQALQGRETQYF
>TRBD2|TRBJ2-1|TRBV3-1|NA
TGTGCCAGCAGCCAGTTGCCCCGGGGGGACAATGAGCAGTTCTTC
CASSQLPRGDNEQFF
>NA|TRBJ2-7|TRBV30|NA
TGTGCCTGGAGAAGTCAGACCTACGAGCAGTACTTC
CAWRSQTYEQYF
>NA|TRBJ2-1|TRBV24-1|NA
TGTGCCACTGCTGGGGGTGCCTCCTACAATGAGCAGTTCTTC
CATAGGASYNEQFF